This record concerns one T cell receptor (beta chain) sequence. Its antigen remains unidentified. This sample is part of a study of cytomegalovirus exposure and HLA in healthy donors. Regarding the study as a whole: Using a false discovery rate of 0.05, a later analysis showed that fewer than 20,000 TCR beta sequences were associated with HLA alleles. In a later analysis, across HLA loci, associated TCR counts were highest for DRB1, lowest for HLA-C. Previously analyzed data showed that most TCR beta V segments were productive at a frequency of about 90% or about 30%.

The PCR made use of 60 Vbeta and 13 Jbeta primers. Using immunoSEQ multiplex PCR, the repertoire was profiled, and TCRdb retains in-frame clones only, with some absent. The table includes fewer than 250,000 clones, around 79% detected once. V gave up 0 bases and J gave up 7 bases; unmatched junction bases: 8. Per the germline V gene, CDR1 is MNHNS and CDR2 is SASEGT. This CDR3 has 15 residues. This TCR came from a woman between 50 and 59 years old in good health and CMV-seronegative. The material sequenced was PBMCs. V and J are TRBV6-1 and TRBJ1-2; TRBD1 matches 7 bases. DNA for the CDR3: TGTGCCAGCAGTGAAGCGGTGACAGGGTGGGGTGGCTACACCTTC. It codes for CASSEAVTGWGGYTF.